The 5 T cell receptor beta chains below all came from one sample that was sequenced in a study of shared clonotypes between healthy human individuals. Assay: immunoSEQ multiplex PCR; the TCRdb copy retains only in-frame clones and omits some. The table has approximately 640,000 clones, 90% seen once; the top ten hold about 33%. Sequences were obtained from memory CD8+ T cells from PBMCs. Subset meaning: CD45RO+ cells pooled with CCR7-negative TemRA cells. The receptors come from a man between 18 and 29 years old in good health. Some clones in this sample may be carry-over from other donors' samples.

CDR3 bases: TGCGCCAGCAGCTTGGGTAGGGGACTAGCGGGGGAGGCCCTCTACTACGAGCAGTACTTC. This sequence encodes CASSLGRGLAGEALYYEQYF. V and J are TRBV5-1 and TRBJ2-7, with 14 bases identical to TRBD2. The junction had 14 bases not matched to a gene; V was cut back by 0 bases and J by 3 bases. The germline V gene has CDR1 SGHRS and CDR2 YFSETQ. This CDR3 has 20 amino acids.

The sample holds a few counts of this clone. V and J are TRBV16 and TRBJ1-1; no definite D call. The CDR3 runs 15 residues. CDR1 is KGHSY, CDR2 FQNENV, per germline. The V and J ends lost 0 bases and 2 bases respectively, with 10 bases between them. The CDR3 here is CASSQSLDSNTEAFF. For the CDR3, the DNA is TGTGCCAGCAGCCAATCTTTGGACTCAAACACTGAAGCTTTCTTT.

The chain carries TRBV10-3 and TRBJ1-3, with a tentative D call TRBD1 (5 bases). The CDR3 has 14 amino acids. Germline V gives CDR1 ENHRY, CDR2 SYGVKD. With 10 bases removed from V and 2 bases from J, the gap between germline ends came to 15 bases. The CDR3 loop is CASGGGGPGNTIYF. The CDR3 DNA is TGTGCCAGCGGGGGTGGGGGACCTGGAAACACCATATATTTT.

This clone has only one observation. The V gene is TRBV19, the J gene TRBJ2-1; D possibly corresponds to TRBD2 (6 bases). CDR1 is LNHDA, CDR2 SQIVND, per germline (reference sequence). Trimming removed 5 bases from V and 0 bases from J, with 11 bases in between. The CDR3 is made up of 15 amino acids. CDR3 loop: CASSYGGISYNEQFF. The DNA for the CDR3 is TGTGCCAGTAGTTATGGGGGGATCTCCTACAATGAGCAGTTCTTC.

The V gene is TRBV9, the J gene TRBJ2-3; possibly TRBD1 for D (5 bases). The CDR3 is 14 amino acids. The V gene's germline CDR1 is SGDLS and CDR2 YYNGEE. V gave up 4 bases and J gave up 0 bases, with 9 bases separating them. The CDR3 DNA reads as TGTGCCAGCAGCCCCGACAGCAGCACAGATACGCAGTATTTT. Its protein is CASSPDSSTDTQYF.